Below, 24 T cell receptor beta chains from the same sample are listed, as sequenced in a study of response to subunit inactivated influenza vaccine. TCRdb itself ran the RT-PCR reads through MiXCR, one entry per CDR3 protein. The data contain 200,000 to 300,000 distinct CDR3 sequences, less than 15% of them singletons. Source: non-naive T cells sorted from PBMCs, taken 14 to 15 days before vaccination. The origin of the receptors is a man over 45 who received an inactivated influenza vaccine.

Many counts were recorded for this clonotype. This chain's CDR3 is CASSHRSGWEQYF. CDR3 nucleotides: TGTGCCAGCAGCCACCGAAGTGGGTGGGAGCAGTACTTC. The chain couples TRBV7-9 to TRBJ2-7; unclear D gene. This CDR3 region has 13 residues. Germline V gene lookup returns CDR1 SEHNR and CDR2 FQNEAQ (reference sequence). V shed 5 bases and J shed 7 bases, with 15 bases lying between them. The full variable domain, its missing parts supplied by reference TRBV7-9 and TRBJ2-7, is DTGVSQNPRHKITKRGQNVTFRCDPISEHNRLYWYRQTLGQGPEFLTYFQNEAQLEKSRLLSDRFSAERPKGSFSTLEIQRTEQGDSAMYLCASSHRSGWEQYFGPGTRLTVT.

This sequence joins TRBV10-2 and TRBJ2-2; 8 bases line up with TRBD2. CDR3 length equals 14 residues. Unmatched junction bases numbered 4, after V lost 7 bases and J lost 3 bases. The germline V gene has CDR1 WSHSY and CDR2 SAAADI. In DNA form, the CDR3 reads TGCGCCAGCACGGGGGGGGCCTACACCGGGGAGCTGTTTTTT. This translates into CASTGGAYTGELFF.

The J gene is TRBJ1-6, the V gene TRBV3-1; 10 bases line up with TRBD1. V lost 4 bases, J lost 6 bases, and 3 bases stayed unmatched. The germline V gene has CDR1 LGHDT and CDR2 YNNKEL (reference sequence). This CDR3 spans 15 amino acids. CDR3 in DNA: TGTGCCAGCAGCCGAGGGACAGGGGCTAATTCACCCCTCCACTTT. This gives the protein CASSRGTGANSPLHF.

This clonotype showed up just a few times. This chain joins TRBV4-1 and TRBJ1-5; TRBD1 agrees at 7 bases. From germline, CDR1 is MGHRA and CDR2 YSYEKL. Trimming cost V 0 bases and J 1 base; bases outside gene matches: 9. The CDR3 is 18 residues long. CDR3 in amino acids: CASSQDSAGGLSNQPQHF. The CDR3 nucleotides read TGCGCCAGCAGCCAAGATTCGGCAGGGGGTCTCAGCAATCAGCCCCAGCATTTT.

Many counts were recorded for this clonotype. This chain uses TRBV28 with TRBJ1-5; D ambiguous. The ends were cut back, 4 bases at V and 5 bases at J, with 9 bases in the middle. The CDR3 consists of 13 residues. Looked up from germline, CDR1 is MDHEN and CDR2 is SYDVKM. DNA of the CDR3: TGTGCCAGCAGTTGGAGGTCCTATCAGCCCCAGCATTTT. This encodes CASSWRSYQPQHF.

The chain carries TRBV4-3 and TRBJ1-5; D gene unclear. Trimming shortened V by 4 bases and J by 0 bases, and 10 bases separated the two germline ends. CDR3 length: 15 amino acids. CDR1 LGHNA and CDR2 YSLEER come from the germline V gene. This chain's CDR3 is CASSLSSYSNQPQHF. The CDR3 region has the DNA TGCGCCAGCAGCCTTTCTTCCTATAGCAATCAGCCCCAGCATTTT.

There are a few counts of this clonotype. The gene calls are TRBV7-8 and TRBJ2-3; the D is unclear. Germline V gene data show CDR1 as SGHVS and CDR2 as FQNEAQ. Trimming removed 2 bases from V and 2 bases from J, with 8 bases in between. The CDR3 contains 14 residues. CDR3 in DNA: TGTGCCAGCAGCTTAACTGGATACACAGATACGCAGTATTTT. It yields the protein CASSLTGYTDTQYF.

The rearrangement links TRBV20-1 to TRBJ1-5, with D possibly matching TRBD1 (5 bases). Germline CDR1 is DFQATT and CDR2 is SNEGSKA (reference sequence). V was clipped by 6 bases and J by 6 bases, with 12 bases between them. The CDR3 loop spans 12 amino acids. The CDR3 loop is CSAFGGTQPQHF. The DNA for the CDR3 is TGCAGTGCCTTTGGGGGGACTCAGCCCCAGCATTTT.

This rearrangement joins TRBV19 to TRBJ2-1; TRBD1 is a possible D gene (6 bases). Germline CDR1 and CDR2: LNHDA and SQIVND (reference sequence). This CDR3 spans 14 amino acids. With 5 bases removed from V and 3 bases from J, the gap between germline ends came to 11 bases. The CDR3 reads CASSEDRFYNEQFF. In DNA, the CDR3 is TGTGCCAGTAGTGAAGACAGGTTCTACAATGAGCAGTTCTTC.

This clonotype was observed at least ten times. The gene calls are TRBV12-3 or TRBV12-4 and TRBJ2-3; the match to TRBD2 covers 11 bases. Trimming at V came to 6 bases and at J to 5 bases, leaving 1 base not matched to a gene. The CDR3 has 13 amino acids. This CDR3 reads CASRLAGEDTQYF. The CDR3 nucleotides read TGTGCCAGCAGACTAGCGGGGGAAGATACGCAGTATTTT.

This clonotype was seen at least ten times. The rearrangement uses TRBV27 and TRBJ2-1, with D possibly matching TRBD1 (6 bases). The CDR3 contains 16 residues. The V end was cut by 5 bases, the J end by 2 bases, with 16 bases between. CDR1 is MNHEY, CDR2 SMNVEV, per germline (reference sequence). The CDR3 coding sequence is TGTGCCAGCAGTCTAAACTTCTGGGACACCTACAATGAGCAGTTCTTC. It specifies CASSLNFWDTYNEQFF.

The chain joins TRBV7-6 to TRBJ2-5; 9 bases agree with TRBD2. J lost 5 bases, V lost 1 base, and 2 bases had no gene match. Per the germline V gene, CDR1 is SGHVS and CDR2 is FNYEAQ. This CDR3 has 14 amino acids. The CDR3 protein is CASSLGGGAETQYF. The CDR3 DNA sequence: TGTGCCAGCAGCTTAGGCGGGGGGGCTGAGACCCAGTACTTC.

CDR3 sequence reads: CASSYEYRNEQYF. CDR3 bases: TGTGCCAGCAGCTACGAATATAGAAACGAGCAGTACTTC. The V call is TRBV7-2, the J call TRBJ2-7; no definite D call. Germline V gene data show CDR1 as SGHTA and CDR2 as FQGNSA. CDR3 length equals 13 residues. V was pared by 4 bases and J by 5 bases, with 12 bases between.

In its sample, this clonotype was seen a few times. The V and J genes are TRBV18 and TRBJ2-7; 10 bases are a match to TRBD2. The CDR3 is made up of 15 amino acids. V was pared by 3 bases and J by 2 bases, with 4 bases of the junction left unmatched. CDR1 and CDR2 (germline): KGHSH, LQKENI. Written as DNA, the CDR3 is TGTGCCAGCTCACCTCTAGCGGGAGCCCCCTACGAGCAGTACTTC. Its translation: CASSPLAGAPYEQYF.

The V call is TRBV3-1, the J call TRBJ2-2, with 8 bases lining up with TRBD2. The CDR3 has 15 amino acids. CDR1 LGHDT and CDR2 YNNKEL come from the germline V gene (reference sequence). Trimming took 4 bases from V and 4 from J; bases not matched to a gene: 5. In nucleotides, the CDR3 is TGTGCCAGCAGCCCGGGACTAGTTTCCACCGGGGAGCTGTTTTTT. Translation gives CASSPGLVSTGELFF. Full variable domain (remainder filled in from reference TRBV3-1 and TRBJ2-2): DTAVSQTPKYLVTQMGNDKSIKCEQNLGHDTMYWYKQDSKKFLKIMFSYNNKELIINETVPNRFSPKSPDKAHLNLHINSLELGDSAVYFCASSPGLVSTGELFFGEGSRLTVL.

This clonotype appeared many times. The rearrangement links TRBV7-2 to TRBJ2-1; D is ambiguous. V was pared by 9 bases and J by 8 bases, with 20 bases between. This CDR3 has 14 amino acids. Germline assignment: CDR1 SGHTA and CDR2 FQGNSA. CDR3 nucleotides: TGTGCCAGTCAACTCCGGGCCGTCGGAGATGAGCAGTTCTTC. This gives the protein CASQLRAVGDEQFF.

This clonotype has ten or more counts. In DNA form, the CDR3 reads TGTGCCAGCAGTTTAAGGCCGAGATTCCTAGCGGGAGTGTACACCGGGGAGCTGTTTTTT. Its translation: CASSLRPRFLAGVYTGELFF. The chain has TRBV12-3 or TRBV12-4 and TRBJ2-2, with 10 bases that match TRBD2. Trimming at V came to 2 bases and at J to 3 bases, leaving 15 bases not matched to a gene. The CDR3 has 20 residues.

This clonotype was counted between two and nine times. The rearrangement uses TRBV6-5 and TRBJ2-7; 10 bases map to TRBD1. CDR1 is MNHEY and CDR2 is SVGAGI in the germline V gene. The V segment lost 2 bases and the J segment 7 bases; nucleotides outside the gene matches: 14. The CDR3 runs to 17 residues. CDR3 DNA: TGTGCCAGCAGTTACACGATCGGGACAGGGGATTTGGGAGAGCAGTACTTC. Translated, it gives CASSYTIGTGDLGEQYF.

This chain connects TRBV7-3 to TRBJ2-1, with D unresolved. Trimming pared 2 bases from V and 5 bases from J, leaving 7 bases between. Germline V gene sequence: CDR1 SGHTA, CDR2 FQGTGA. The CDR3 length is 13 residues. The CDR3, as DNA: TGTGCCAGCAGCTTAGGAAGTCACAATGAGCAGTTCTTC. Amino acid sequence: CASSLGSHNEQFF.

V is TRBV6-5 and J is TRBJ2-1, with D perhaps matching TRBD2 (6 bases). The germline gives CDR1 MNHEY, CDR2 SVGAGI. The CDR3 is 18 residues long. Trimming removed 0 bases from V and 1 base from J, with 16 bases in between. The CDR3 protein is CASSYSLTSGTSYNEQFF. The CDR3 DNA is TGTGCCAGCAGTTACTCGCTAACGTCGGGGACTTCCTACAATGAGCAGTTCTTC.

This clonotype was counted between two and nine times. This chain connects TRBV20-1 to TRBJ1-4; D not certain. CDR1 and CDR2 (germline): DFQATT, SNEGSKA (reference sequence). This CDR3 contains 12 residues. Trimming shortened V by 5 bases and J by 8 bases, and 12 bases separated the two germline ends. The CDR3 region is CSAVGKSEKLFF. The CDR3 nucleotides read TGCAGTGCTGTAGGGAAGTCCGAAAAACTGTTTTTT.

This sequence joins TRBV3-1 and TRBJ2-7; the D gene is possibly TRBD1 (6 bases). CDR1 and CDR2 (germline): LGHDT, YNNKEL (reference sequence). The V gene lost 4 bases and the J gene lost 4 bases, with 20 bases spanning the gap. The CDR3 consists of 16 residues. CDR3 sequence reads: CASSPALGTLSYEQYF. The CDR3 DNA reads TGTGCCAGCAGCCCGGCTTTGGGGACACTCTCGTACGAGCAGTACTTC.

The chain carries TRBV5-1 and TRBJ2-7, with 8 bases lining up with TRBD1. The V segment lost 4 bases and the J segment 3 bases; nucleotides outside the gene matches: 6. The CDR3 covers 14 residues. Germline V gene lookup returns CDR1 SGHRS and CDR2 YFSETQ. The CDR3 loop is CASSEDRDLYEQYF. The CDR3 DNA reads TGCGCCAGCAGCGAGGACAGGGACCTCTACGAGCAGTACTTC.

This chain connects TRBV6-5 to TRBJ2-2, with TRBD2 as a possible D gene (6 bases). The germline CDR1 and CDR2 sequences are MNHEY and SVGAGI. The CDR3 loop spans 15 amino acids. Trimming shortened V by 2 bases and J by 4 bases, and 11 bases separated the two germline ends. CDR3 coding DNA: TGTGCCAGCAGTTACGTCGGGGGAGCCACCGGGGAGCTGTTTTTT. This sequence encodes CASSYVGGATGELFF.